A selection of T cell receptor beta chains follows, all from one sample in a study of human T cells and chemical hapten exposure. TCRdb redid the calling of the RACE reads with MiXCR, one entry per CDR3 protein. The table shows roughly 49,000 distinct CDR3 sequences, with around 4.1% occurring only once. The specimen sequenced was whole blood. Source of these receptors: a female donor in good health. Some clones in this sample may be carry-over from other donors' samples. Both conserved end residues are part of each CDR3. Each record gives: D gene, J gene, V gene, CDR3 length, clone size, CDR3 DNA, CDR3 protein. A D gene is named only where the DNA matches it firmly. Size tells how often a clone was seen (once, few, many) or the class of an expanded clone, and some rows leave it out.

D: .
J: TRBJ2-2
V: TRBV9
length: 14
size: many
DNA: TGTGCCAGCAGCGTTTCCCAGTGGGTCGGGGAGCTGTTTTTT
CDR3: CASSVSQWVGELFF

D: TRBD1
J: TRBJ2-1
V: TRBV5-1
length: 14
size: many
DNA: TGCGCCAGCGGGGGAGGACAGGGGGTCGATGAGCAGTTCTTC
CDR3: CASGGGQGVDEQFF

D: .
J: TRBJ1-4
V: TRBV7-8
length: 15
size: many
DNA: TGTGCCAGCAGCTTAATGGGCGGGGATAATGAAAAACTGTTTTTT
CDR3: CASSLMGGDNEKLFF

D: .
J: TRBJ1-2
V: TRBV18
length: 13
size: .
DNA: TGTGCCAGCTCACCAACAGATGTCTATGGCTACACCTTC
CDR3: CASSPTDVYGYTF

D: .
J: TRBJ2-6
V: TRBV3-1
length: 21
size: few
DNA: TGTGCCAGCAGCCAACGCCCCGGGACACCTAAGACACCCTCTGGGGCCAACGTCCTGACTTTC
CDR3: CASSQRPGTPKTPSGANVLTF

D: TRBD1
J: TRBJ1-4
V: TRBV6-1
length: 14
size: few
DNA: TGTGCCAGCAGGCTGGGGACAGTTAATGAAAAACTGTTTTTT
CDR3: CASRLGTVNEKLFF

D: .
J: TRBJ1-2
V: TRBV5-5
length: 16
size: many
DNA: TGTGCCAGCAGCTTGGTTCCCCCGACCGCCAACTATGGCTACACCTTC
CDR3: CASSLVPPTANYGYTF

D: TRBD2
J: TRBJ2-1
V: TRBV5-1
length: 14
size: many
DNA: TGCGCCAGCAGCCCTAGGACTAGCCCCAATGAGCAGTTCTTC
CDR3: CASSPRTSPNEQFF

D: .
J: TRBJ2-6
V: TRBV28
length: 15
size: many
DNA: TGTGCCAGCAGAGGGGAGCTCTCTGGGGCCAACGTCCTGACTTTC
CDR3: CASRGELSGANVLTF

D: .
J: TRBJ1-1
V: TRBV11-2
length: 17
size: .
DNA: TGTGCCAGCAGCTTAATGGCGGGACTGGGCATGAACACTGAAGCTTTCTTT
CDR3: CASSLMAGLGMNTEAFF

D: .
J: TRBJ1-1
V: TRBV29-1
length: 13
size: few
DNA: TGCAGCGTTGGATCTAGGTTGAACACTGAAGCTTTCTTT
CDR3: CSVGSRLNTEAFF

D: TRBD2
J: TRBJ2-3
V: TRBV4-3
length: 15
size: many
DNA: TGCGCCAGCAGCCAACCGGGACTAGCGAAAGATACGCAGTATTTT
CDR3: CASSQPGLAKDTQYF

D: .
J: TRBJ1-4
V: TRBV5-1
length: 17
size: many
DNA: TGCGCCAGCAGCCTCCCCGCAGGGGAGGCAACTAATGAAAAACTGTTTTTT
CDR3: CASSLPAGEATNEKLFF

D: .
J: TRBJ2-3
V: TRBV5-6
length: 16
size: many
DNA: TGTGCCAGCAGCCCGCTATTAGCGGCCTCCACAGATACGCAGTATTTT
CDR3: CASSPLLAASTDTQYF

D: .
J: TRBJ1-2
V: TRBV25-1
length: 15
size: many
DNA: TGTGCCAGCAGTGAAGGGGGGCGGCCTAACTATGGCTACACCTTC
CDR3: CASSEGGRPNYGYTF

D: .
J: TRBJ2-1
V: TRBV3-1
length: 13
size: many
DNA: TGTGCCAGCAGCCAAGGTGGAAACAATGAGCAGTTCTTC
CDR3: CASSQGGNNEQFF

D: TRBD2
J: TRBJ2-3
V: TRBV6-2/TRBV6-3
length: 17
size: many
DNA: TGTGCCAGCAGTCCTTCAGGACTAGCGGCAAACACAGATACGCAGTATTTT
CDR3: CASSPSGLAANTDTQYF

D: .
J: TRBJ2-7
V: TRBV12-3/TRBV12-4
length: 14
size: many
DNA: TGTGCCAGCAGTCTCGGGGACCACTCCTACGAGCAGTACTTC
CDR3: CASSLGDHSYEQYF

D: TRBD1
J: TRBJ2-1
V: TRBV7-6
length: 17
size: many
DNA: TGTGCCAGCAGCTTAGGGACCGGGACAGGGGACTACAATGAGCAGTTCTTC
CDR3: CASSLGTGTGDYNEQFF

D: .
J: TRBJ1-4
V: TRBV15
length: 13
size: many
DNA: TGTGCCACCAGCATTTGGACTAATGAAAAACTGTTTTTT
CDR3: CATSIWTNEKLFF

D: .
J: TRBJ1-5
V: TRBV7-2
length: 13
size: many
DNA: TGTGCCAGCAGCAAGGGGGACAATCAGCCCCAGCATTTT
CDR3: CASSKGDNQPQHF

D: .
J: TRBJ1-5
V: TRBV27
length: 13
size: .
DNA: TGTGCCAGCAGTTTATCGATCGGTCAGCCCCAGCATTTT
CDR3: CASSLSIGQPQHF

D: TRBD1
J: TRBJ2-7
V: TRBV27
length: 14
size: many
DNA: TGTGCCAGCAGTGAGTACAGGGGGTCCTACGAGCAGTACTTC
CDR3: CASSEYRGSYEQYF

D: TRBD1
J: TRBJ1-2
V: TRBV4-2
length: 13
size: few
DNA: TGTGCCAGCAGCGAAGCAGGACAGGATGGCTACACCTTC
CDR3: CASSEAGQDGYTF

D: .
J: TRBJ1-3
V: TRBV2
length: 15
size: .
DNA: TGTGCCAGCAGTGAATTGGCGATCTCTGGAAACACCATATATTTT
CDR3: CASSELAISGNTIYF

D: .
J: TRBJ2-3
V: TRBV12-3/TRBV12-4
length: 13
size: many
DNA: TGTGCCAGCAGTTTGGGGGGCCCAGATACGCAGTATTTT
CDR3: CASSLGGPDTQYF